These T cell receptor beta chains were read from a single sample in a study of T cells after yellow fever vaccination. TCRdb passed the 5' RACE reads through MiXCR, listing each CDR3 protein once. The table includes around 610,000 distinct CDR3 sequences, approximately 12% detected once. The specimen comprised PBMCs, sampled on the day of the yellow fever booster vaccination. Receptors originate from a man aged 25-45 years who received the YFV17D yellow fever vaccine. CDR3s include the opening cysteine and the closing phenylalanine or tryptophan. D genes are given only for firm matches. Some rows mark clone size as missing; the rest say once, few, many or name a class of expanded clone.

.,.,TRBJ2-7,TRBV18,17,CASSPLRQGWGHYEQYF,TGTGCCAGCTCACCACTGCGGCAGGGGTGGGGGCACTACGAGCAGTACTTC
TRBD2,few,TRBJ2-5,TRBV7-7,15,CASSSSLGGKETQYF,TGTGCTAGCAGCTCCTCGCTCGGGGGGAAAGAGACCCAGTACTTC
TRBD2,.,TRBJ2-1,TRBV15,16,CATSRGPGLAGGEQFF,TGTGCCACCAGCAGAGGGCCGGGACTAGCGGGAGGTGAGCAGTTCTTC
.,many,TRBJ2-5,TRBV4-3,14,CASSQGGGSETQYF,TGCGCCAGCAGCCAAGGAGGCGGGTCGGAGACCCAGTACTTC
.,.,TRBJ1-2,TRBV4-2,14,CASSQDPREYGYTF,TGTGCCAGCAGCCAAGATCCCAGGGAGTATGGCTACACCTTC
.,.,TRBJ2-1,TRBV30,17,CAWSNTDWAIMDNEQFF,TGTGCCTGGAGTAATACCGATTGGGCCATAATGGACAATGAGCAGTTCTTC
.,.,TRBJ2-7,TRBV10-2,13,CASSGIELYEQYF,TGCGCCAGCAGTGGGATAGAACTCTACGAGCAGTACTTC
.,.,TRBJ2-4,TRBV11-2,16,CASSSGSGLAKNIQYF,TGTGCCAGCAGCTCCGGGAGCGGGCTAGCCAAAAACATTCAGTACTTC
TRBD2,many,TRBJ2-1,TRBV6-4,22,CASSHPGGRGRAVVSSYNEQFF,TGTGCCAGCAGTCACCCCGGGGGGCGCGGGAGGGCCGTTGTATCCTCCTACAATGAGCAGTTCTTC
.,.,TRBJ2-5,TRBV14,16,CASSQGTVTGVETQYF,TGTGCCAGCAGCCAAGGGACCGTGACAGGCGTTGAGACCCAGTACTTC
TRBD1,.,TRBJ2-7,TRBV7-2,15,CASSTLRGSSYEQYF,TGTGCCAGCAGCACGCTCAGGGGGAGCTCCTACGAGCAGTACTTC
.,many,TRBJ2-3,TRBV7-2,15,CASSLKILGGDTQYF,TGTGCCAGCAGCTTAAAGATCCTAGGGGGAGATACGCAGTATTTT
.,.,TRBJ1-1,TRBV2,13,CASSVRANTEAFF,TGTGCCAGCAGTGTTAGGGCCAACACTGAAGCTTTCTTT
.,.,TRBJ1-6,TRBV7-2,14,CASSLGSYNSPLHF,TGTGCCAGCAGCTTAGGAAGTTATAATTCACCCCTCCACTTT
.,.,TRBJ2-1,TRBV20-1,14,CSATAGTLVGEQFF,TGCAGTGCTACTGCCGGGACATTAGTCGGTGAGCAGTTCTTC
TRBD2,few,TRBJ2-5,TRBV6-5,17,CASSYLTSGFYQETQYF,TGTGCCAGCAGTTACCTTACTAGCGGTTTTTACCAAGAGACCCAGTACTTC
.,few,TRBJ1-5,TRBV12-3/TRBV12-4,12,CASSTGNQPQHF,TGTGCCAGCTCGACGGGAAATCAGCCCCAGCATTTT
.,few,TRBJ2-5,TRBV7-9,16,CASSLPGTVWEGTQYF,TGTGCCAGCAGCTTACCCGGGACAGTCTGGGAGGGGACCCAGTACTTC
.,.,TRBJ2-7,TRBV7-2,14,CASSLGYRQYEQYF,TGTGCCAGCAGCTTAGGGTATAGACAATACGAGCAGTACTTC
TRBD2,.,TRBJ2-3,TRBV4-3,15,CASSQGSSGRDTQYF,TGCGCCAGCAGCCAAGGTTCTAGCGGGAGAGATACGCAGTATTTT
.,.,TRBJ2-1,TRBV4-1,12,CASSLPQNEQFF,TGCGCCAGCAGCCTTCCGCAGAATGAGCAGTTCTTC
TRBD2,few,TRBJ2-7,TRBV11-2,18,CASSLTRGLAGLSYEQYF,TGTGCCAGCAGCCTGACACGTGGACTAGCGGGTCTCTCCTACGAGCAGTACTTC
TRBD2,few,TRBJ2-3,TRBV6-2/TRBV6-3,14,CASNGLAGADTQYF,TGTGCCAGCAACGGACTAGCGGGAGCTGATACGCAGTATTTT
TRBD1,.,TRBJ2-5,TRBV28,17,CASSRRTPGTGLETQYF,TGTGCCAGCAGTCGCAGGACCCCCGGGACAGGGTTAGAGACCCAGTACTTC
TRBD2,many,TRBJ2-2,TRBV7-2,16,CASSLATSGSRRELFF,TGTGCCAGCAGCTTAGCCACTAGCGGGAGCCGGCGGGAGCTGTTTTTT
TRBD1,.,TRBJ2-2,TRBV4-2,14,CASSPRGPTGELFF,TGTGCCAGCAGCCCCAGGGGGCCTACCGGGGAGCTGTTTTTT
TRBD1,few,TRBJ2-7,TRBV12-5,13,CASGWDSSYEQYF,TGTGCTAGTGGTTGGGACAGTTCCTACGAGCAGTACTTC
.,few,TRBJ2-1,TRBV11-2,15,CASSLDRPGYNEQFF,TGTGCCAGCAGCTTAGATCGGCCCGGTTACAATGAGCAGTTCTTC
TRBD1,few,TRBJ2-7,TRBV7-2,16,CASSPRTGRSSYEQYF,TGTGCCAGCAGCCCTCGGACAGGGCGAAGCTCCTACGAGCAGTACTTC
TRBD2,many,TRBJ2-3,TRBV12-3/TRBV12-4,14,CASRGLAGVDTQYF,TGTGCCAGCCGGGGACTAGCGGGAGTAGATACGCAGTATTTT
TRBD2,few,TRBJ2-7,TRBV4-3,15,CASSQSFGGATEQYF,TGCGCCAGCAGCCAATCCTTCGGGGGGGCGACTGAGCAGTACTTC
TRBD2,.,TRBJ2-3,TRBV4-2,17,CASSQDTASGSTDTQYF,TGTGCCAGCAGCCAAGATACGGCTAGCGGGAGCACAGATACGCAGTATTTT
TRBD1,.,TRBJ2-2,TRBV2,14,CAGKQGARTGELFF,TGTGCCGGAAAACAGGGGGCGCGCACCGGGGAGCTGTTTTTT
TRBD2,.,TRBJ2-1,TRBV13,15,CASSPTGRESDEQFF,TGTGCCAGCAGCCCTACGGGGCGGGAGTCCGATGAGCAGTTCTTC
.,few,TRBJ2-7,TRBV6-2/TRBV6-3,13,CASRGSERGEQYF,TGTGCCAGCAGAGGTTCCGAGAGGGGCGAGCAGTACTTC
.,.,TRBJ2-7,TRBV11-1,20,CASSHSVGHLQVPTPREQYF,TGTGCCAGCAGCCACTCGGTCGGGCATCTTCAGGTACCGACCCCTCGCGAGCAGTACTTC
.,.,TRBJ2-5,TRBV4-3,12,CASSDNKETQYF,TGCGCCAGCAGCGATAATAAAGAGACCCAGTACTTC
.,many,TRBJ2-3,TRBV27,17,CASRALPGQGWTDTQYF,TGTGCCAGCAGGGCTCTCCCGGGTCAGGGCTGGACAGATACGCAGTATTTT
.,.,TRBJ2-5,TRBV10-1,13,CASSIAPGETQYF,TGCGCCAGCTCGATAGCGCCGGGGGAGACCCAGTACTTC
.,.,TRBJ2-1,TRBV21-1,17,CASSKVSPSGSYNEQFF,TGTGCCAGCAGCAAAGTCAGTCCTAGCGGGAGTTACAATGAGCAGTTCTTC
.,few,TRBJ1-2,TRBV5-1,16,CASSSWSPGAFYGYTF,TGCGCCAGCAGCAGCTGGTCCCCGGGGGCTTTCTATGGCTACACCTTC
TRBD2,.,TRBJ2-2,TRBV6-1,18,CASRSVKREGPHTGELFF,TGTGCCAGCAGGTCGGTGAAGCGGGAGGGCCCTCACACCGGGGAGCTGTTTTTT
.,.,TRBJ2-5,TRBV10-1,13,CASSDAGVETQYF,TGCGCCAGCAGTGATGCAGGGGTCGAGACCCAGTACTTC
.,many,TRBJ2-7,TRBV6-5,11,CASSYLAEQYF,TGTGCCAGCAGTTACCTCGCTGAGCAGTACTTC
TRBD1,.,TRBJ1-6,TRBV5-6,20,CASSFERTGPPDSYNSPLHF,TGTGCCAGCAGCTTCGAAAGGACAGGGCCACCGGACTCCTATAATTCACCCCTCCACTTT
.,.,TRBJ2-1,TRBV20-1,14,CSAPSPRDYNEQFF,TGCAGTGCGCCTTCCCCGAGAGACTACAATGAGCAGTTCTTC
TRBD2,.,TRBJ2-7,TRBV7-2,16,CASTGLAGRSLREQYF,TGTGCCAGCACCGGACTAGCGGGACGGTCGTTGCGCGAGCAGTACTTC
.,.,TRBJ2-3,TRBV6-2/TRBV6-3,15,CASSFGSTGTDTQYF,TGTGCCAGCAGTTTCGGGTCGACAGGCACAGATACGCAGTATTTT
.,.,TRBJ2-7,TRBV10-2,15,CASSLDRTISYEQYF,TGCGCCAGCAGTCTCGACAGGACCATCTCCTACGAGCAGTACTTC